This T cell receptor beta chain was documented in a study of OX40 agonist ivuxolimab in advanced cancers. On the study more broadly: A mean age of around 63 years, range roughly 23 to 85, was recorded, and 70% to 85% were male.

Blood got drawn at baseline, again on cycle 4 day 1, and then on cycle 7 day 1. Sequenced by immunoSEQ multiplex PCR; TCRdb stores in-frame clones only, minus some. The table shows about 83,000 clones, with roughly 87% occurring only once. CDR1 is SGHAT and CDR2 is FQNNGV in the germline V gene. V lost 3 bases, J lost 0 bases, and 12 bases lay in between. This CDR3 is 17 amino acids long. This receptor was obtained from an adult with an advanced solid tumor such as melanoma, head and neck, liver or kidney cancer. This specimen was CD4+ or CD8+ T cells sorted from blood, taken in a trial of the OX40 agonist ivuxolimab. The chain carries TRBV11-2 and TRBJ1-6; D unclear. The CDR3 spells CASSFLTESSYNSPLHF. DNA of the CDR3: TGTGCCAGCAGCTTCCTGACGGAAAGCTCCTATAATTCACCCCTCCACTTT.